This T cell receptor beta chain was obtained from a study of blood T cell repertoires in COVID-19. Sequenced by immunoSEQ multiplex PCR; TCRdb stores in-frame clones only, minus some. The sample contains about 160,000 clones, 79% of which appear only once. Sequencing was done on a sample of peripheral blood. This receptor was obtained from an older woman with COVID-19, enrolled during active disease.

The CDR3, as DNA: TGTGCCATCAGCGACAGGAACACCGGGGAGCTGTTTTTT. Translated, it gives CAISDRNTGELFF. The chain employs TRBV10-3 and TRBJ2-2, with D maybe TRBD1 (5 bases). V was cut by 6 bases and J by 1 base, with 6 bases left in between. The CDR3 contains 13 residues. Germline assignment: CDR1 ENHRY and CDR2 SYGVKD.